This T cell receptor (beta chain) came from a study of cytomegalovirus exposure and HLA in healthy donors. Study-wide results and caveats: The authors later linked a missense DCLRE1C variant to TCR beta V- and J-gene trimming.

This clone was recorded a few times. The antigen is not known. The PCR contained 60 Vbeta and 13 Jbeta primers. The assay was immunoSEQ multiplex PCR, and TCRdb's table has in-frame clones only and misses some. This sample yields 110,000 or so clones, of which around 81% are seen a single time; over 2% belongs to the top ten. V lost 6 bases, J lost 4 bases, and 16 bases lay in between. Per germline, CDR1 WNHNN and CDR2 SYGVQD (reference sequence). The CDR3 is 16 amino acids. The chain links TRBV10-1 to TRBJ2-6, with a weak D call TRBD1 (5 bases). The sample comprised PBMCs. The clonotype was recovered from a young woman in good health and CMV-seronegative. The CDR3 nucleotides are TGCGCCAGCAGAGGGGCCCTGTCGGCAGGGGCCAACGTCCTGACTTTC. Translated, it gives CASRGALSAGANVLTF.